This T cell receptor beta chain derives from a study of T cells in Graves' hyperthyroidism and ophthalmopathy. These patients, aged 18 to 65, had recently diagnosed hyperthyroidism lasting under 2 months. For the diagnoses, clinical symptoms, serum thyroxine and TRAb, thyroid ultrasound and orbital computed tomography were used. RNA transcripts served as the template for amplifying TCR beta CDR3 regions. Carried out on the TCR CDR3, a first-round RT-PCR used the HTBI primer set. TCRdb analysed the multiplex PCR reads with MiXCR anew, one entry per CDR3 protein. Of more than 350,000 distinct CDR3 sequences in the sample, approximately 15% were seen once. Study-level results: Blood also contained most expanded thyroid clonotypes above 0.001.

This clonotype was detected many times. Antigen unknown. Losses at the gene ends were 8 bases for V and 12 bases for J; bases not matched to a gene: 14. The CDR3 has 14 amino acids. Germline assignment: CDR1 SNHLY and CDR2 FYNNEI. What was sequenced was blood. The TCR originated in a woman in her 30s with Graves' hyperthyroidism. The rearrangement links TRBV2 to TRBJ2-1; 9 bases match TRBD2. The CDR3 nucleotides are TGTGCCAGCTCACTAGCGGGTGGGTTGAGCGGGCAGTTCTTC. This translates into CASSLAGGLSGQFF.